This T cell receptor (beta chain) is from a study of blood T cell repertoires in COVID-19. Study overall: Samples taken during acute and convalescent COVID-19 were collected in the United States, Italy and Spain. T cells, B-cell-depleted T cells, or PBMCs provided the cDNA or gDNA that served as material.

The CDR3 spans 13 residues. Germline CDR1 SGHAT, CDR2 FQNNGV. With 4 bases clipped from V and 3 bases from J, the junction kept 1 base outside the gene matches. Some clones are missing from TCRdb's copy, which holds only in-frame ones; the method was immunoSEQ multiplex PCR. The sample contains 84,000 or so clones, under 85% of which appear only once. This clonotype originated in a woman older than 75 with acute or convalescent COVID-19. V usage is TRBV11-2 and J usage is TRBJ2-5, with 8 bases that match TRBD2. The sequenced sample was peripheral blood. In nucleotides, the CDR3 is TGTGCCAGCAGCTCGGGACTAGAAGAGACCCAGTACTTC. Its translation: CASSSGLEETQYF.